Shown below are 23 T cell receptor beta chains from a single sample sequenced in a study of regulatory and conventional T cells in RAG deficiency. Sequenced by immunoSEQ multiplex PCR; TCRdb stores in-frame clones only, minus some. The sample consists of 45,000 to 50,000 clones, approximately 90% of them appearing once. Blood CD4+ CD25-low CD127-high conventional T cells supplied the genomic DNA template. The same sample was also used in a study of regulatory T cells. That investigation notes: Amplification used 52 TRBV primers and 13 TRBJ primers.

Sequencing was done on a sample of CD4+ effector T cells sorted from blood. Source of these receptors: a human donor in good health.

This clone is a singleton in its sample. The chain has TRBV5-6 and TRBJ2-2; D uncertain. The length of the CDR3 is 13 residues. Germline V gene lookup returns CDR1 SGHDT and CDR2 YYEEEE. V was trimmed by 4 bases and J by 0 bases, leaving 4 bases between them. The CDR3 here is CASSTANTGELFF. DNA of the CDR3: TGTGCCAGCAGCACGGCGAACACCGGGGAGCTGTTTTTT.

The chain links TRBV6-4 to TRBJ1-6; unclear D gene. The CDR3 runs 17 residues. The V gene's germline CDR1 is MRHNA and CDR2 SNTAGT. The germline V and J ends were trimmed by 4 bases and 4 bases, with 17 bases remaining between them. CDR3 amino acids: CASSVRAQSEYNSPLHF. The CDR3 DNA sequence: TGTGCCAGCAGTGTAAGAGCCCAGTCAGAATATAATTCACCCCTCCACTTT.

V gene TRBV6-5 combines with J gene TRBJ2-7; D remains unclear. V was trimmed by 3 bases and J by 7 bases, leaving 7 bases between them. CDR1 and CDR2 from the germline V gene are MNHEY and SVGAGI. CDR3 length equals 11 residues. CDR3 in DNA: TGTGCCAGCAGTTATTATGGAGAGCAGTACTTC. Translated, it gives CASSYYGEQYF.

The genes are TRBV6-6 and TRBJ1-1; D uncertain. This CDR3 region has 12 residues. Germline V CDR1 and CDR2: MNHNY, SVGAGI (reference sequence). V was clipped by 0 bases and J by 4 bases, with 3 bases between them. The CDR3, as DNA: TGTGCCAGCAGTTACTCAACCACTGAAGCTTTCTTT. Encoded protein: CASSYSTTEAFF.

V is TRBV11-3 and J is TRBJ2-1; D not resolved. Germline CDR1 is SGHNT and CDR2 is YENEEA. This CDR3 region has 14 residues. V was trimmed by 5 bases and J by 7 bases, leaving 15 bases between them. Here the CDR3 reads CASSPGALRNEQFF. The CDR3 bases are TGTGCCAGCAGCCCCGGTGCCCTTAGGAATGAGCAGTTCTTC.

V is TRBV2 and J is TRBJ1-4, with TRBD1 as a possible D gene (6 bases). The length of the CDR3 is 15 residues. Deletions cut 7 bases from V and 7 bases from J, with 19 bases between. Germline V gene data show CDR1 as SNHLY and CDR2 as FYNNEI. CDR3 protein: CASTAEPGDTEKLFF. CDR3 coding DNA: TGTGCCAGCACTGCGGAACCAGGGGATACTGAAAAACTGTTTTTT.

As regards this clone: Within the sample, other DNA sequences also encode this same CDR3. This chain's CDR3 is CASLRGGVQGNTEAFF. The CDR3 region has the DNA TGTGCCAGTCTACGTGGGGGGGTTCAGGGGAACACTGAAGCTTTCTTT. This sequence joins TRBV19 and TRBJ1-1; maybe TRBD1 (5 bases). From germline, CDR1 is LNHDA and CDR2 SQIVND (reference sequence). The CDR3 totals 16 residues. V lost 8 bases to trimming and J lost 1 base, with 20 bases between them.

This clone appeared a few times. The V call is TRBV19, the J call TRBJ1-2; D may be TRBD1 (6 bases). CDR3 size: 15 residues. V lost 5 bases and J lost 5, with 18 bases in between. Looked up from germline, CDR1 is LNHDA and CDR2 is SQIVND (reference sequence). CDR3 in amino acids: CASSVQGGGRYGYTF. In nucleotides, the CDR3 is TGTGCCAGTAGTGTTCAAGGGGGAGGGAGGTATGGCTACACCTTC.

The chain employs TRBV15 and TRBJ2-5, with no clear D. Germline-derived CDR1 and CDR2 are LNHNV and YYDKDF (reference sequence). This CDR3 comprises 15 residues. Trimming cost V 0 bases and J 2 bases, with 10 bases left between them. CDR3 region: CATSRDNGVQETQYF. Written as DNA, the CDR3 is TGTGCCACCAGCAGAGATAACGGCGTACAAGAGACCCAGTACTTC.

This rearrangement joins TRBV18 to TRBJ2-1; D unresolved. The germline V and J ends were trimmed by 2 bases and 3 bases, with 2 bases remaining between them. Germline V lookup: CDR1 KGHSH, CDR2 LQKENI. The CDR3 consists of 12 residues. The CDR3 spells CASSPDYNEQFF. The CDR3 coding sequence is TGTGCCAGCTCACCAGACTACAATGAGCAGTTCTTC. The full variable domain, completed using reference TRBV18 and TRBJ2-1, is NAGVMQNPRHLVRRRGQEARLRCSPMKGHSHVYWYRQLPEEGLKFMVYLQKENIIDESGMPKERFSAEFPKEGPSILRIQQVVRGDSAAYFCASSPDYNEQFFGPGTRLTVL.

Here the CDR3 reads CASSQFGPGYDEQFF. CDR3 in DNA: TGTGCCAGTAGCCAATTTGGCCCAGGGTATGATGAGCAGTTCTTC. The chain carries TRBV6-5 and TRBJ2-1; TRBD1 is a possible D gene (5 bases). In germline, CDR1 is MNHEY, CDR2 SVGAGI. The V gene lost 9 bases and the J gene lost 8 bases, with 23 bases spanning the gap. This CDR3 contains 15 residues.

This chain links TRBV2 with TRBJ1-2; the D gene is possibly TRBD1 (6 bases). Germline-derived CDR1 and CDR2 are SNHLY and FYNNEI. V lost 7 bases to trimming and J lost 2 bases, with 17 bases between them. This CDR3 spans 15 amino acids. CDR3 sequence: CASNGWDTKNYGYTF. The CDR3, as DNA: TGTGCCAGCAACGGATGGGACACCAAAAACTATGGCTACACCTTC. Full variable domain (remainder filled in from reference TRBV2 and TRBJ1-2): EPEVTQTPSHQVTQMGQEVILRCVPISNHLYFYWYRQILGQKVEFLVSFYNNEISEKSEIFDDQFSVERPDGSNFTLKIRSTKLEDSAMYFCASNGWDTKNYGYTFGSGTRLTVV.

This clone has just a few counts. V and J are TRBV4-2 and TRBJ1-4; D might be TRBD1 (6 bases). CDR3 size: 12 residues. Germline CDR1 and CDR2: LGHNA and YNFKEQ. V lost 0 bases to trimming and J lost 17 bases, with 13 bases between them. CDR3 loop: CASSQDLDSHFF. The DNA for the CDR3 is TGTGCCAGCAGCCAAGATCTGGACAGTCACTTTTTT.

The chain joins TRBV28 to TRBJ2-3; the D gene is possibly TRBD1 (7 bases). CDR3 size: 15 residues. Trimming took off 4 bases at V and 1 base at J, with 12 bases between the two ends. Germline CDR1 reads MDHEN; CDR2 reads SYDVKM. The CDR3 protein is CASSSPRGGTDTQYF. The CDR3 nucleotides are TGTGCCAGCAGTTCCCCCAGGGGGGGCACAGATACGCAGTATTTT.

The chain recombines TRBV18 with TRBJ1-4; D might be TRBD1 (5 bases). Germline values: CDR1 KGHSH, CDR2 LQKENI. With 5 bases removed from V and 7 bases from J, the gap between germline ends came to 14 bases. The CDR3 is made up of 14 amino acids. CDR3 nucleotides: TGTGCCAGCTCATCAGGGTTGCTAGCTGAAAAACTGTTTTTT. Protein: CASSSGLLAEKLFF.

For the CDR3, the DNA is TGCAGCGTTGTGAGGGGCTCAGATACGCAGTATTTT. Its translation is CSVVRGSDTQYF. The J gene is TRBJ2-3, the V gene TRBV29-1, with D perhaps matching TRBD1 or TRBD2 (5 bases each). The CDR3 has 12 amino acids. With 4 bases removed from V and 4 bases from J, the gap between germline ends came to 9 bases. In germline, CDR1 is SQVTM, CDR2 ANQGSEA.

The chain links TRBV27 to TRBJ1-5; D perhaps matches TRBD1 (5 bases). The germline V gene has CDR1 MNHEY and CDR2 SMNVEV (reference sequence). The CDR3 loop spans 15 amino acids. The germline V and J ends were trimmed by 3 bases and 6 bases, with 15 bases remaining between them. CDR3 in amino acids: CASSLVGQGVQPQHF. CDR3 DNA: TGTGCCAGCAGTTTGGTTGGGCAGGGTGTTCAGCCCCAGCATTTT.

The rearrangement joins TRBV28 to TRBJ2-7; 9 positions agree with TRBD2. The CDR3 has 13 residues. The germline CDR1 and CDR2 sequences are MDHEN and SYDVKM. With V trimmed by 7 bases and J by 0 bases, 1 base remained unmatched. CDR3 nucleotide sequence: TGTGCCAGCACTAGCGGGGTCTCCTACGAGCAGTACTTC. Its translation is CASTSGVSYEQYF.

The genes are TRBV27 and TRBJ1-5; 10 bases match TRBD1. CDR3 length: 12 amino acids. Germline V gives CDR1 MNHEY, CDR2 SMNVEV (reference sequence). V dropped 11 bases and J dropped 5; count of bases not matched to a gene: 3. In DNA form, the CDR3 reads TGTGCCTCCGGGACAGGGGATCAGCCCCAGCATTTT. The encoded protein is CASGTGDQPQHF.

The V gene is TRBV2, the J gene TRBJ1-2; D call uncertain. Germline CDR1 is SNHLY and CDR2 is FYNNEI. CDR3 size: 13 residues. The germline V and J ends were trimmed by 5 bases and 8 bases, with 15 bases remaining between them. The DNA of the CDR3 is TGTGCCAGCAGTTTGGTGAGGGTAGGCGGCTACACCTTC. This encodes CASSLVRVGGYTF.

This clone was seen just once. As DNA, the CDR3 is TGTGCCAGCAGCTCTAGCGGGGGGGCCGGTGAGCAGTTCTTC. Translating it yields CASSSSGGAGEQFF. The chain links TRBV7-3 to TRBJ2-1, with TRBD2 matching over 12 bases. CDR3 length: 14 residues. The germline V gene encodes CDR1 SGHTA and CDR2 FQGTGA. V lost 4 bases to trimming and J lost 9 bases; unmatched junction nucleotides: 4. Full variable domain (outside the CDR3, taken from reference TRBV7-3 and TRBJ2-1): GAGVSQTPSNKVTEKGKYVELRCDPISGHTALYWYRQSLGQGPEFLIYFQGTGAADDSGLPNDRFFAVRPEGSVSTLKIQRTERGDSAVYLCASSSSGGAGEQFFGPGTRLTVL.

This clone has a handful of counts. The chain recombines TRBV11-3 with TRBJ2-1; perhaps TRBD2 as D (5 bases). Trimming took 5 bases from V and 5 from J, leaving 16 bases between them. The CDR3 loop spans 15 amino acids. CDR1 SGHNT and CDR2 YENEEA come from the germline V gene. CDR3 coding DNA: TGTGCCAGCAGCAAAGGTGGTAGCGCGAACAATGAGCAGTTCTTC. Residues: CASSKGGSANNEQFF.

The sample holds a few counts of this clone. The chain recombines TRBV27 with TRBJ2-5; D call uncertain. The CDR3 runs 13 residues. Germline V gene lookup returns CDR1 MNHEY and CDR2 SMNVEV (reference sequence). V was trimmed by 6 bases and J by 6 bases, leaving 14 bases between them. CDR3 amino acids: CASSRGTQQTQYF. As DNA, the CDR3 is TGTGCCAGCAGCCGAGGTACTCAACAGACCCAGTACTTC.